This T cell receptor (beta chain) was identified in a study of T cells in Graves' hyperthyroidism and ophthalmopathy. Study-level results: Ophthalmopathy was told apart from stable hyperthyroidism by a 13 V-J model. Onset of ophthalmopathy came a median about 6.5 months after the model predicted it. Most thyroid-expanded clonotypes above 0.001 were also found in blood.

With respect to this clonotype: As yet, its antigen is unknown.

Uncontrolled infection, other autoimmune disease, pregnancy and lactation each barred patients from inclusion. RNA transcripts gave rise to amplified TCR beta CDR3 regions. When the TCR CDR3 underwent first-round RT-PCR, the HTBI primer set was used. TCRdb passed the multiplex PCR reads through MiXCR, listing each CDR3 protein once. Among about 540,000 distinct CDR3 sequences listed, more than 45% were seen once. Sequencing was carried out using peripheral blood or thyroid tissue (not recorded which). The receptor was isolated from a woman between 18 and 29 years old with Graves' hyperthyroidism.

The CDR3 sequence is CASSQDRQGNEQFF. The CDR3 DNA reads as TGTGCCAGCAGCCAAGATCGCCAGGGTAATGAGCAGTTCTTC. The chain combines TRBV14 with TRBJ2-1; D may be TRBD1 (5 bases). The CDR3 is made up of 14 amino acids. Germline V lookup: CDR1 SGHDN, CDR2 FVKESK. V dropped 0 bases and J dropped 7 bases, with 10 bases sitting between them.